The 12 T cell receptor beta chains in this list originate from one sample, sequenced in a study of T cell changes during pregnancy in multiple sclerosis. Libraries were prepared by immunoSEQ multiplex PCR; TCRdb keeps only in-frame clonotypes and omits some of them. The data hold about 100,000 clones, with around 92% observed a single time. Sequenced material: peripheral blood, taken after pregnancy. The receptors stem from a female donor with multiple sclerosis, enrolled in a pregnancy study.

V and J are TRBV18 and TRBJ1-6, with no clear D. Per the germline V gene, CDR1 is KGHSH and CDR2 is LQKENI. V lost 2 bases and J lost 0, with 17 bases in between. The length of the CDR3 is 19 residues. DNA for the CDR3: TGTGCCAGCTCACCAGACACACATTTCGAGAGCTCCTATAATTCACCCCTCCACTTT. Amino acid sequence: CASSPDTHFESSYNSPLHF.

The genes are TRBV15 and TRBJ1-4; D unclear. The germline CDR1 and CDR2 sequences are LNHNV and YYDKDF (reference sequence). The CDR3 runs 16 residues. V shed 0 bases and J shed 0 bases, with 8 bases lying between them. The CDR3 nucleotides are TGTGCCACCAGCAGAGATTGGGCTGCAACTAATGAAAAACTGTTTTTT. It encodes CATSRDWAATNEKLFF.

The chain recombines TRBV4-2 with TRBJ2-2; maybe TRBD2 (5 bases). Trimming took off 1 base at V and 3 bases at J, with 9 bases between the two ends. The CDR3 runs to 15 residues. Germline V gene lookup returns CDR1 LGHNA and CDR2 YNFKEQ. For the CDR3, the DNA is TGTGCCAGCAGCCAAGTGGAGGTTTACACCGGGGAGCTGTTTTTT. Translated, it gives CASSQVEVYTGELFF.

The rearrangement uses TRBV28 and TRBJ2-7, with D possibly matching TRBD2 (6 bases). Trimming pared 1 base from V and 0 bases from J, leaving 16 bases between. The CDR3 loop spans 17 amino acids. CDR1 is MDHEN and CDR2 is SYDVKM in the germline V gene. The CDR3 spells CASSLSLLPTSSYEQYF. In DNA, the CDR3 is TGTGCCAGCAGTTTATCCCTCCTGCCGACTAGCTCCTACGAGCAGTACTTC.

In this sample, this clone turned up once. The V gene is TRBV6-1, the J gene TRBJ2-6; 9 bases match TRBD1. Looked up from germline, CDR1 is MNHNS and CDR2 is SASEGT. The junction had 8 bases not matched to a gene; V was cut back by 6 bases and J by 5 bases. The CDR3 contains 16 residues. The DNA of the CDR3 is TGTGCCAGCAGGGAACAGGGGGCAGTCTGGGCCAACGTCCTGACTTTC. Residues: CASREQGAVWANVLTF.

The rearrangement uses TRBV11-2 and TRBJ2-7; D is unclear. Germline CDR1 SGHAT, CDR2 FQNNGV. Trimming stripped 5 bases from V and 3 bases from J, with 11 bases between. The CDR3 is 13 amino acids. CDR3 protein: CASSQRSVYEQYF. Written as DNA, the CDR3 is TGTGCCAGCAGCCAGCGTTCCGTCTACGAGCAGTACTTC.

Here the CDR3 reads CASTSGLVKSNEQFF. The CDR3 DNA is TGTGCCAGCACCTCGGGACTAGTCAAATCCAATGAGCAGTTCTTC. This chain links TRBV2 with TRBJ2-1, with 8 positions matching TRBD2. The trim removed 7 bases at V and 6 bases at J, leaving 11 bases unmatched. Per germline, CDR1 SNHLY and CDR2 FYNNEI. This CDR3 spans 15 amino acids.

This rearrangement joins TRBV5-4 to TRBJ1-2, with D hard to call. V was shortened by 0 bases and J by 4 bases, with 10 bases between the two germline ends. The germline V gene has CDR1 SGHNT and CDR2 YYREEE (reference sequence). This CDR3 has 14 residues. The CDR3 sequence is CASSLVGGVYGYTF. For the CDR3, the DNA is TGTGCCAGCAGCTTGGTGGGAGGCGTCTATGGCTACACCTTC.

The rearrangement links TRBV6-1 to TRBJ1-4; 7 nucleotides line up with TRBD1. The CDR3 covers 13 residues. Germline CDR1 MNHNS, CDR2 SASEGT. V lost 8 bases to trimming and J lost 6 bases; unmatched junction nucleotides: 6. CDR3 sequence reads: CASSRQGYEKLFF. The CDR3 coding sequence is TGTGCCAGCTCACGACAGGGTTATGAAAAACTGTTTTTT.

This clone occurred once. The J gene is TRBJ1-1, the V gene TRBV7-9; 9 bases match TRBD1. This CDR3 has 13 amino acids. Germline CDR1 is SEHNR and CDR2 is FQNEAQ (reference sequence). The V gene end was trimmed by 1 base and the J gene end by 12 bases; junction bases not matched to a gene: 6. The CDR3 loop is CASSLGQGGTSFF. The CDR3 region has the DNA TGTGCCAGCAGCTTAGGACAGGGGGGGACATCTTTCTTT. The full variable domain, rest sourced from reference TRBV7-9 and TRBJ1-1, is DTGVSQNPRHKITKRGQNVTFRCDPISEHNRLYWYRQTLGQGPEFLTYFQNEAQLEKSRLLSDRFSAERPKGSFSTLEIQRTEQGDSAMYLCASSLGQGGTSFFGQGTRLTVV.

V gene TRBV2 combines with J gene TRBJ1-1; 9 bases map to TRBD1. Trimming took 7 bases from V and 3 from J; bases not matched to a gene: 3. This CDR3 region has 13 residues. The germline CDR1 and CDR2 sequences are SNHLY and FYNNEI. CDR3 in amino acids: CASKDRGDTEAFF. The CDR3 DNA follows: TGTGCCAGCAAAGACAGGGGGGACACTGAAGCTTTCTTT.

This chain uses TRBV4-2 with TRBJ1-1; D is undetermined. The CDR3 has 14 amino acids. Germline values: CDR1 LGHNA, CDR2 YNFKEQ. The ends were cut back, 4 bases at V and 2 bases at J, with 11 bases in the middle. The DNA for the CDR3 is TGTGCCAGCAGCCCGTCAACCAGTAACACTGAAGCTTTCTTT. Translating gives CASSPSTSNTEAFF.